Shown below are 2 T cell receptor beta chains from a single sample sequenced in a study of Graves' ophthalmopathy and Graves' hyperthyroidism. CDR3 regions of TCR beta were amplified from RNA transcripts. HTBI primers served in a first-round RT-PCR, which a second-round multiplex PCR followed. TCRdb passed the multiplex PCR reads through MiXCR, listing each CDR3 protein once. The sample records roughly 400,000 distinct CDR3 sequences, about 18% being singletons. Sequencing was performed on peripheral blood. These receptors came from an adult woman with stable Graves' hyperthyroidism.

Many counts were recorded for this clonotype. The gene calls are TRBV28 and TRBJ2-7, with TRBD2 as a possible D gene (5 bases). CDR3 length: 14 amino acids. Trimming removed 6 bases from V and 3 bases from J, with 15 bases in between. Germline CDR1 is MDHEN and CDR2 is SYDVKM. CDR3 coding DNA: TGTGCCAGCAGCATCAGAGGAGGCTTCTACGAGCAGTACTTC. Residues: CASSIRGGFYEQYF.

This clonotype was recorded at least ten times. CDR3 sequence: CASISQGPNLNTEAFF. As DNA, the CDR3 is TGTGCCAGCATTTCACAGGGTCCGAATCTTAACACTGAAGCTTTCTTT. The chain is built from TRBV28 and TRBJ1-1, with a possible D match to TRBD1 (6 bases). The germline V gene has CDR1 MDHEN and CDR2 SYDVKM. Trimming cost V 7 bases and J 2 bases, with 20 bases left between them. The CDR3 runs 16 residues.